This T cell receptor (beta chain) comes out of a study of sequential checkpoint blockade in melanoma. Findings of the study overall: About 30 times likelier clinical benefit followed increased tumor T-cell fraction and clonality. PD-L1 staining and CD8+ counts, not mutational load, tracked tumor T-cell clonality. Response in arm A was associated with pretreatment TIL clonality.

This clone was seen more than once but under ten times. Its antigen is still unknown. As to treatment: randomized to nivolumab then ipilimumab (arm A) or the reverse (arm B). No patient had prior DNA-damaging chemotherapy. Germline lookup yields CDR1 GTSNPN and CDR2 SVGIG (reference sequence). The CDR3 spans 15 residues. The V end was cut by 3 bases, the J end by 0 bases, with 12 bases between. Data came from immunoSEQ multiplex PCR; TCRdb stores just in-frame clones and leaves some out. Of roughly 1,500 clones in the sample, roughly 24% are singletons; the top ten hold 8%. This TCR derives from a human donor with melanoma. The rearrangement joins TRBV30 to TRBJ1-5; a possible D gene is TRBD1 (5 bases). The sample in question was tumor tissue (inferred from file names), obtained from a patient given nivolumab and ipilimumab in sequence. The CDR3 sequence is CAWRTSGLSNQPQHF. As DNA, the CDR3 is TGTGCCTGGAGGACCTCAGGGCTTAGCAATCAGCCCCAGCATTTT.